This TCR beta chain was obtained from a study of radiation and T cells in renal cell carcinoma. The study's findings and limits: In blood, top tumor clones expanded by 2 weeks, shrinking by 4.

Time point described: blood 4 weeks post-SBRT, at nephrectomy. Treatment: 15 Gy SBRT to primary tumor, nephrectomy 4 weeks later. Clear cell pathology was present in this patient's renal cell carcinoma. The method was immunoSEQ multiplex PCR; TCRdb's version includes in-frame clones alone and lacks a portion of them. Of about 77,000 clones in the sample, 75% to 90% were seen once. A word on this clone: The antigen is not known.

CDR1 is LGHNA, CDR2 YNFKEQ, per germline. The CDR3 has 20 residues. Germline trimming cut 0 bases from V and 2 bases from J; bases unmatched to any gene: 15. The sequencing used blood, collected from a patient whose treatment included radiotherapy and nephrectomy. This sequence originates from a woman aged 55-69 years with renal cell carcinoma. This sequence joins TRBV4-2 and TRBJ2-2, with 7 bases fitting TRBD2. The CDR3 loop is CASSQDAQLALPLNTGELFF. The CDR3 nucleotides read TGTGCCAGCAGCCAAGACGCGCAACTAGCGCTCCCCCTCAACACCGGGGAGCTGTTTTTT.